These T cell receptor beta chains were read from a single sample in a study of T-cell memory formation after mild COVID-19. Using its own MiXCR run on the 5' RACE reads, TCRdb lists one record per CDR3 protein. This table has about 130,000 distinct CDR3 sequences, about 5.9% appearing once. Sequencing input: PBMCs or a T cell subset sorted from them (not recorded which). The receptors were gathered from an adult woman who had mild COVID-19 (a few samples of this study predate the infection). Cell type and time point are not known. The CDR3 runs from the conserved cysteine through the conserved F or W. A D gene is named only where the DNA matches it firmly. Expanded clones get a size class; other rows say once, few or many, or leave the size out.

TRBV5-1	-	13	-	TRBJ2-5	CASSLPGKETQYF	TGCGCCAGCAGCTTGCCAGGGAAAGAGACCCAGTACTTC
TRBV25-1	TRBD1	16	many	TRBJ1-5	CASSQSGTASNQPQHF	TGTGCCAGCAGTCAATCCGGGACAGCGTCGAATCAGCCCCAGCATTTT
TRBV2	-	16	many	TRBJ1-4	CASSEWTEPTNEKLFF	TGTGCCAGCAGTGAGTGGACAGAACCAACTAATGAAAAACTGTTTTTT
TRBV25-1	-	14	-	TRBJ1-2	CASSDPRLNYGYTF	TGTGCCAGCAGTGACCCCCGCCTGAACTATGGCTACACCTTC
TRBV12-3/TRBV12-4	TRBD1	14	many	TRBJ1-1	CASRPWTGSTEAFF	TGTGCCAGCAGACCCTGGACAGGGTCCACCGAAGCTTTCTTT
TRBV5-1	TRBD1	16	many	TRBJ2-3	CASSSQGPHSPDTQYF	TGCGCCAGCAGCTCACAGGGGCCTCACTCCCCAGATACGCAGTATTTT
TRBV12-3/TRBV12-4	TRBD1	16	few	TRBJ1-2	CASSRTTGGVRVGYTF	TGTGCCAGCAGCCGCACTACAGGGGGAGTGAGGGTTGGCTACACCTTC
TRBV30	TRBD2	14	-	TRBJ2-1	CACQSGTRHNEQFF	TGTGCCTGCCAATCCGGGACTAGGCACAATGAGCAGTTCTTC
TRBV12-3/TRBV12-4	-	14	-	TRBJ2-7	CASTQVGGAWEQYF	TGTGCCAGCACTCAAGTGGGGGGGGCGTGGGAGCAGTACTTC
TRBV2	-	13	few	TRBJ2-1	CASEGVNSAKQFF	TGTGCCAGCGAGGGGGTGAACAGCGCTAAGCAGTTCTTC
TRBV29-1	-	12	-	TRBJ2-3	CSVGAAQDTQYF	TGCAGCGTTGGGGCAGCCCAAGATACGCAGTATTTT
TRBV7-8	-	14	many	TRBJ1-6	CASSPGTKESPLHF	TGTGCCAGCAGCCCCGGGACAAAAGAATCACCCCTCCACTTT
TRBV6-1	-	14	few	TRBJ1-2	CASSNKGSLYGYTF	TGTGCCAGCAGCAACAAGGGCAGCCTCTATGGCTACACCTTC
TRBV20-1	TRBD1	16	many	TRBJ2-4	CSAQKPGQSQQNIQYF	TGCAGTGCTCAGAAACCGGGACAGTCGCAACAAAACATTCAGTACTTC
TRBV20-1	TRBD2	13	many	TRBJ2-5	CSAALAGRETQYF	TGCAGTGCCGCTCTAGCGGGAAGGGAGACCCAGTACTTC
TRBV12-3/TRBV12-4	-	13	few	TRBJ1-2	CASSSAPSYGYTF	TGTGCCAGCAGTTCCGCGCCCTCCTATGGCTACACCTTC
TRBV5-1	TRBD1	17	-	TRBJ2-7	CASSLGVTGQGPGEQYF	TGCGCCAGCAGCTTAGGTGTGACGGGACAGGGGCCGGGTGAGCAGTACTTC
TRBV6-6	-	15	-	TRBJ1-6	CASRQGGSDNSPLHF	TGTGCCAGCAGACAGGGAGGGTCTGATAATTCACCCCTCCACTTT
TRBV12-3/TRBV12-4	-	13	few	TRBJ2-3	CASSLGLGDTQYF	TGTGCCAGCAGTTTGGGTTTAGGTGATACGCAGTATTTT
TRBV29-1	TRBD2	13	few	TRBJ2-4	CSVPGGGKNIQYF	TGCAGCGTCCCCGGGGGGGGGAAGAACATTCAGTACTTC
TRBV5-1	-	13	many	TRBJ1-1	CASSLAGNTEAFF	TGCGCCAGCAGCTTGGCTGGGAACACTGAAGCTTTCTTT
TRBV29-1	-	12	-	TRBJ2-5	CSSRQLQETQYF	TGCAGCTCTCGACAGCTACAAGAGACCCAGTACTTC
TRBV5-1	TRBD1	16	-	TRBJ1-2	CASSYPVGQGDYGYTF	TGCGCCAGCAGCTACCCCGTGGGACAGGGAGACTATGGCTACACCTTC
TRBV7-9	TRBD2	15	-	TRBJ2-1	CASSKTGGGYNEQFF	TGTGCCAGCAGCAAAACTGGCGGGGGATACAATGAGCAGTTCTTC
TRBV29-1	-	12	many	TRBJ2-5	CSVARSQETQYF	TGCAGCGTTGCCCGGTCCCAAGAGACCCAGTACTTC
TRBV21-1	-	16	few	TRBJ2-4	CASSPPPPQGSNIQYF	TGTGCCAGCAGCCCTCCCCCCCCCCAGGGGTCAAACATTCAGTACTTC
TRBV10-3	-	14	few	TRBJ1-2	CAIRGTRGNYGYTF	TGTGCCATCAGGGGGACAAGGGGGAACTATGGCTACACCTTC
TRBV6-5	-	11	few	TRBJ2-7	CATSFGGEQYF	TGTGCCACATCCTTTGGGGGCGAGCAGTACTTC
TRBV7-6	-	14	-	TRBJ2-2	CASSLALGAGELFF	TGTGCCAGCAGCTTAGCGTTGGGGGCCGGGGAGCTGTTTTTT
TRBV4-3	TRBD2	17	few	TRBJ2-5	CASSQDSRGRGSETQYF	TGCGCCAGCAGCCAAGATAGCCGCGGGAGGGGGTCAGAGACCCAGTACTTC
TRBV5-1	TRBD2	15	many	TRBJ2-4	CASSLAQREGNIQYF	TGCGCCAGCAGCTTGGCGCAGCGGGAGGGAAACATTCAGTACTTC
TRBV5-1	TRBD2	16	many	TRBJ2-5	CASSLIAGVVVETQYF	TGCGCCAGCAGCTTGATAGCGGGAGTAGTTGTAGAGACCCAGTACTTC
TRBV6-6	-	13	few	TRBJ1-2	CASSYSGVDGYTF	TGTGCCAGCAGTTACTCAGGGGTCGATGGCTACACCTTC
TRBV12-3/TRBV12-4	-	16	few	TRBJ1-3	CASSSPSWSSGNTIYF	TGTGCCAGCAGCTCACCCTCCTGGAGCTCTGGAAACACCATATATTTT
TRBV20-1	TRBD1	15	few	TRBJ1-1	CSAPRGGGRNTEAFF	TGCAGTGCTCCCCGGGGAGGGGGCAGGAACACTGAAGCTTTCTTT
TRBV9	-	14	few	TRBJ2-3	CASSVDADTDTQYF	TGTGCCAGCAGCGTAGATGCAGACACAGATACGCAGTATTTT
TRBV7-2	TRBD1	15	-	TRBJ1-2	CASSLGDRGGYGYTF	TGTGCCAGCAGCTTAGGCGACAGGGGGGGGTATGGCTACACCTTC
TRBV30	-	13	-	TRBJ1-5	CAWSLGPGQPQHF	TGTGCCTGGAGTCTGGGGCCGGGTCAGCCCCAGCATTTT
TRBV2	-	8	-	TRBJ1-1	CASSNGGF	TGTGCCAGCAGCAACGGCGGATTT
TRBV29-1	-	13	few	TRBJ2-4	CSVTGESQNIQYF	TGCAGCGTTACCGGAGAAAGCCAAAACATTCAGTACTTC
TRBV7-7	-	14	-	TRBJ2-3	CASSLSPGGDTQYF	TGTGCCAGCAGCCTTAGCCCCGGGGGAGATACGCAGTATTTT
TRBV7-2	TRBD2	18	few	TRBJ2-5	CASSLDQLAGGNLETQYF	TGTGCCAGCAGCTTAGATCAACTAGCGGGGGGGAACCTAGAGACCCAGTACTTC
TRBV27	TRBD1	15	-	TRBJ2-2	CASRSGQGHTGELFF	TGTGCCAGCAGGTCGGGACAGGGCCACACCGGGGAGCTGTTTTTT
TRBV11-2	TRBD1	17	few	TRBJ1-1	CASNFNAGTGMNTEAFF	TGTGCCAGCAACTTTAACGCCGGGACAGGGATGAACACTGAAGCTTTCTTT
TRBV12-3/TRBV12-4	-	12	many	TRBJ2-4	CASKENRDIQYF	TGTGCCAGCAAGGAGAATAGAGACATTCAGTACTTC
TRBV12-3/TRBV12-4	TRBD1	18	-	TRBJ2-1	CASSPTRGTAEAYNEQFF	TGTGCCAGCAGTCCCACGAGAGGGACAGCGGAGGCGTACAATGAGCAGTTCTTC
TRBV5-1	-	14	many	TRBJ1-2	CASREGRGVSGYTF	TGCGCCAGCAGAGAGGGTAGGGGAGTCTCTGGCTACACCTTC
TRBV24-1	-	11	-	TRBJ1-1	CATSDGFEAFF	TGTGCCACCAGTGATGGATTTGAAGCTTTCTTT
TRBV5-4	-	14	-	TRBJ1-2	CASSREEANYGYTF	TGTGCCAGCAGCCGCGAGGAAGCTAACTATGGCTACACCTTC
TRBV5-1	TRBD1	16	-	TRBJ2-3	CASSWTGGSSTDTQYF	TGCGCCAGCAGCTGGACAGGGGGAAGCAGCACAGATACGCAGTATTTT
TRBV7-2	-	14	-	TRBJ2-5	CASSRAGTQETQYF	TGTGCCAGCTCCCGGGCCGGAACCCAAGAGACCCAGTACTTC
TRBV5-4	-	16	-	TRBJ2-5	CASSDRTHPGGETQYF	TGTGCCAGCAGCGACCGGACCCACCCTGGCGGAGAGACCCAGTACTTC
TRBV7-9	-	15	few	TRBJ1-4	CASSPTRGGNEKLFF	TGTGCCAGCAGCCCTACTAGGGGAGGTAATGAAAAACTGTTTTTT
TRBV20-1	TRBD2	14	many	TRBJ2-1	CSAASGRSGSEQFF	TGCAGTGCCGCTAGCGGGAGATCAGGAAGTGAGCAGTTCTTC
TRBV29-1	-	15	-	TRBJ1-1	CSVEDPWRMNTEAFF	TGCAGCGTTGAAGACCCCTGGCGGATGAACACTGAAGCTTTCTTT
TRBV5-1	TRBD2	17	few	TRBJ2-1	CASSLVQVGGSYNEQFF	TGCGCCAGCAGCTTGGTCCAGGTGGGAGGGTCCTACAATGAGCAGTTCTTC
TRBV5-1	-	14	-	TRBJ2-1	CASSNPRGYNEQFF	TGCGCCAGCAGCAACCCTAGGGGGTACAATGAGCAGTTCTTC
TRBV7-9	-	16	many	TRBJ2-1	CASSLRAEVSYNEQFF	TGTGCCAGCAGCTTACGAGCGGAGGTTTCCTACAATGAGCAGTTCTTC
TRBV20-1	-	15	-	TRBJ1-5	CSARVGAYQDQPQHF	TGCAGTGCTAGAGTAGGGGCTTACCAAGATCAGCCCCAGCATTTT
TRBV7-9	-	15	-	TRBJ1-6	CASSLDRGSNSPLHF	TGTGCCAGCAGCTTAGATAGGGGCAGTAATTCACCCCTCCACTTT